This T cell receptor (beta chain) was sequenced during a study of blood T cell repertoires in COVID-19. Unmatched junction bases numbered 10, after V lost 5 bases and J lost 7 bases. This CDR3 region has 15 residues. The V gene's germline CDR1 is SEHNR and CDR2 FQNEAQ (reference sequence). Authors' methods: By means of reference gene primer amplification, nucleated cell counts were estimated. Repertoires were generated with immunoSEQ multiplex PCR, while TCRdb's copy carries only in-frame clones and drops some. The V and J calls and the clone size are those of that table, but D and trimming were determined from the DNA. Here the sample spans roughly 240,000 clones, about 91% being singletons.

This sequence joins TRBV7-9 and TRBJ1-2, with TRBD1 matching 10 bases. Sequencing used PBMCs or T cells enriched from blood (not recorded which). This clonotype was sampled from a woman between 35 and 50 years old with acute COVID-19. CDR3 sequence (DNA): TGTGCCAGCAGCCTCGGGACAGGGGAGCCGCGTGGCTACACCTTC. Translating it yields CASSLGTGEPRGYTF.